The next 30 T cell receptor beta chains were all read from a single sample in a study of a mutant IDH1 vaccine in newly diagnosed glioma. Sequenced by immunoSEQ multiplex PCR; TCRdb stores in-frame clones only, minus some. The table lists about 16,000 clones, 95% of them singletons. Time point specified: baseline, week 1 (first vaccination visit). Treatment denoted: pre-vaccination baseline after standard-of-care therapy. The starting material was peripheral blood mononuclear cells (PBMCs), obtained from a glioma patient treated with radiotherapy, temozolomide or both. The receptor set was obtained from a woman aged 18 to 35 with glioma. Some clones in this sample may be carry-over from other donors' samples.

The J gene is TRBJ2-7, the V gene TRBV7-6; 11 bases fit TRBD2. Per germline, CDR1 SGHVS and CDR2 FNYEAQ. This CDR3 has 16 residues. V shed 1 base, J shed 2 bases, and the junction held 4 bases outside the gene matches. CDR3 sequence: CASSLVPGLAAYEQYF. As DNA, the CDR3 is TGTGCCAGCAGCTTAGTACCGGGACTAGCGGCCTACGAGCAGTACTTC.

This chain joins TRBV5-6 and TRBJ2-2; D gene uncertain. V lost 4 bases and J 1 base, leaving 11 bases between the germline ends. This CDR3 spans 15 amino acids. Germline CDR1 reads SGHDT; CDR2 reads YYEEEE. The CDR3 protein is CASSPGPGNTGELFF. CDR3 coding DNA: TGTGCCAGCAGCCCCGGCCCCGGGAACACCGGGGAGCTGTTTTTT.

This clone was picked up one time. This sample includes further DNA sequences coding for the same CDR3. This chain connects TRBV7-2 to TRBJ2-7; D not resolved. V lost 1 base and J 4 bases, leaving 8 bases between the germline ends. CDR1 is SGHTA and CDR2 is FQGNSA in the germline V gene. The CDR3 is 13 amino acids. CDR3 sequence: CASSLVGLYEQYF. The CDR3 DNA reads TGTGCCAGCAGCTTAGTAGGCTTATACGAGCAGTACTTC.

The chain uses TRBV2 and TRBJ1-1, with D perhaps matching TRBD1 (5 bases). From germline, CDR1 is SNHLY and CDR2 FYNNEI. Trimming took 7 bases from V and 4 from J, leaving 19 bases between them. The CDR3 is made up of 15 amino acids. The CDR3 DNA follows: TGTGCCAGCACCTTACCCGCAGGGTATCGCACTGAAGCTTTCTTT. Translated: CASTLPAGYRTEAFF.

This clone ranks as large. The chain is built from TRBV6-4 and TRBJ2-1; TRBD2 agrees at 12 bases. V shed 4 bases, J shed 10 bases, and the junction held 8 bases outside the gene matches. Per the germline V gene, CDR1 is MRHNA and CDR2 is SNTAGT. The CDR3 length is 15 residues. The CDR3 DNA reads as TGTGCCAGCAGTGCCATGGCTAGCGGGGGGGACGAGCAGTTCTTC. The encoded protein is CASSAMASGGDEQFF.

The rearrangement joins TRBV27 to TRBJ2-5, with 13 bases identical to TRBD2. Germline CDR1 MNHEY, CDR2 SMNVEV (reference sequence). V trimming: 5 bases; J trimming: 4 bases; junction bases outside the gene matches: 7. The CDR3 totals 16 residues. CDR3 protein: CASSPGTSGVGETQYF. The CDR3, as DNA: TGTGCCAGCAGTCCCGGGACTAGCGGGGTGGGAGAGACCCAGTACTTC.

This chain connects TRBV28 to TRBJ1-5; TRBD1 aligns across 10 bases. The CDR3 runs 15 residues. Germline V gene sequence: CDR1 MDHEN, CDR2 SYDVKM. V gave up 5 bases and J gave up 3 bases; unmatched junction bases: 4. The DNA for the CDR3 is TGTGCCAGCAGTAACGGACAGGGGGACAATCAGCCCCAGCATTTT. It is translated as CASSNGQGDNQPQHF.

V gene TRBV15 combines with J gene TRBJ1-2; 8 bases fit TRBD1. Germline V gene data show CDR1 as LNHNV and CDR2 as YYDKDF (reference sequence). This CDR3 spans 16 amino acids. The trim removed 1 base at V and 4 bases at J, leaving 8 bases unmatched. The CDR3 sequence is CATSRGRGQGGYGYTF. As DNA, the CDR3 is TGTGCCACCAGCAGAGGCAGAGGACAGGGAGGCTATGGCTACACCTTC. Drawing the rest from reference TRBV15 and TRBJ1-2, the complete variable domain is DAMVIQNPRYQVTQFGKPVTLSCSQTLNHNVMYWYQQKSSQAPKLLFHYYDKDFNNEADTPDNFQSRRPNTSFCFLDIRSPGLGDTAMYLCATSRGRGQGGYGYTFGSGTRLTVV.

The V gene is TRBV15, the J gene TRBJ2-7; D gene uncertain. There are 14 residues in the CDR3. Trimming left V 0 bases short and J 6 bases short, with 12 bases between. Germline CDR1 and CDR2: LNHNV and YYDKDF (reference sequence). The CDR3 DNA is TGTGCCACCAGCAGAGACAGGTATTTGTTCGAGCAGTACTTC. It codes for CATSRDRYLFEQYF.

J is TRBJ1-1 and V is TRBV11-3; D unresolved. The length of the CDR3 is 12 residues. Germline CDR1 SGHNT, CDR2 YENEEA. Trimming removed 1 base at V and 7 bases at J, with 7 bases between. This CDR3 reads CASSLGVGEAFF. CDR3 nucleotide sequence: TGTGCCAGCAGCTTAGGTGTCGGTGAAGCTTTCTTT.

The CDR3 nucleotides read TGTGCCAGCAGCTACTATCGGGGGGCCCAAGAGACCCAGTACTTC. Its protein product is CASSYYRGAQETQYF. The gene calls are TRBV7-2 and TRBJ2-5, with D tentatively TRBD2 (7 bases). CDR3 size: 15 residues. V lost 4 bases, J lost 1 base, and 13 bases lay in between. Germline-derived CDR1 and CDR2 are SGHTA and FQGNSA.

The chain recombines TRBV4-1 with TRBJ2-2; D possibly corresponds to TRBD2 (6 bases). CDR3 length: 15 amino acids. Germline assignment: CDR1 MGHRA and CDR2 YSYEKL. V was trimmed by 4 bases and J by 9 bases, leaving 18 bases between them. As DNA, the CDR3 is TGCGCCAGCAGCCGACTCCCGGGGGTGGTTCGGGAGCTGTTTTTT. Translation: CASSRLPGVVRELFF.

This clone has just one count. The chain couples TRBV5-1 to TRBJ2-1, with 8 bases fitting TRBD1. V lost 2 bases, J lost 8 bases, and 9 bases stayed unmatched. CDR1 SGHRS and CDR2 YFSETQ come from the germline V gene. The CDR3 is 15 residues long. The CDR3 sequence: CASSLTGGIVDEQFF. CDR3 DNA: TGCGCCAGCAGCTTAACAGGGGGGATCGTCGATGAGCAGTTCTTC.

The chain has TRBV5-1 and TRBJ2-1; D gene ambiguous. The ends were cut back, 0 bases at V and 7 bases at J, with 14 bases in the middle. The CDR3 runs to 15 residues. Germline V gives CDR1 SGHRS, CDR2 YFSETQ. The CDR3 loop is CASSLEVSRMNEQFF. In DNA, the CDR3 is TGCGCCAGCAGCTTGGAGGTCAGTCGGATGAATGAGCAGTTCTTC.

The V call is TRBV2, the J call TRBJ1-2; a weak D match, TRBD1 (6 bases). Trimming cost V 5 bases and J 1 base, with 14 bases left between them. The CDR3 covers 15 residues. Germline V CDR1 and CDR2: SNHLY, FYNNEI. CDR3 residues: CASSTTGQVNYGYTF. Here the CDR3 DNA reads TGTGCCAGCAGTACTACGGGACAAGTTAACTATGGCTACACCTTC.

J is TRBJ2-1 and V is TRBV14; 14 nucleotides align to TRBD2. This CDR3 is built from 15 residues. The V gene end was trimmed by 6 bases and the J gene end by 10 bases; junction bases not matched to a gene: 8. The germline V gene has CDR1 SGHDN and CDR2 FVKESK. This chain's CDR3 is CASSPTSGRAWEQFF. The CDR3 DNA follows: TGTGCCAGCAGTCCGACTAGCGGGAGGGCCTGGGAGCAGTTCTTC.

This chain joins TRBV18 and TRBJ1-1; D gene ambiguous. With 0 bases removed from V and 4 bases from J, the gap between germline ends came to 15 bases. The CDR3 sequence is 16 residues long. Germline V lookup: CDR1 KGHSH, CDR2 LQKENI. The CDR3 sequence is CASSPPYAGGSTEAFF. The CDR3 nucleotides read TGTGCCAGCTCACCACCGTACGCGGGAGGGAGCACTGAAGCTTTCTTT.

The V gene is TRBV12-5, the J gene TRBJ1-6; TRBD1 matches 8 bases. This CDR3 is 15 amino acids long. V shed 5 bases, J shed 7 bases, and the junction held 7 bases outside the gene matches. Germline V gene lookup returns CDR1 LGHNT and CDR2 FRNRAP. CDR3 residues: CASGTADRENSPLHF. In DNA, the CDR3 is TGTGCTAGTGGTACGGCGGACAGGGAAAATTCACCCCTCCACTTT.

The chain is built from TRBV7-9 and TRBJ2-5; D ambiguous. The CDR3 totals 11 residues. Germline V lookup: CDR1 SEHNR, CDR2 FQNEAQ (reference sequence). Between the trimmed V and J ends, which lost 5 bases and 2 bases, there was a span of 3 bases. The CDR3 bases are TGTGCCAGCAGCGTACAAGAGACCCAGTACTTC. Protein product: CASSVQETQYF.

This clone was detected only once. J is TRBJ1-4 and V is TRBV11-2, with 10 bases matching TRBD1. This CDR3 spans 19 amino acids. Looked up from germline, CDR1 is SGHAT and CDR2 is FQNNGV. The junction had 12 bases not matched to a gene; V was cut back by 5 bases and J by 0 bases. CDR3 sequence (DNA): TGTGCCAGCAGCGGAGAATCCGGGACAGGGGCCGCAACTAATGAAAAACTGTTTTTT. This sequence encodes CASSGESGTGAATNEKLFF.

The chain couples TRBV4-3 to TRBJ2-2; D perhaps matches TRBD1 (6 bases). With 3 bases removed from V and 5 bases from J, the gap between germline ends came to 10 bases. The CDR3 loop spans 14 amino acids. CDR1 and CDR2 (germline): LGHNA, YSLEER. The CDR3 protein is CASSQATGTGELFF. For the CDR3, the DNA is TGCGCCAGCAGCCAGGCCACAGGGACCGGGGAGCTGTTTTTT.

The chain couples TRBV19 to TRBJ2-5; 7 nucleotides match TRBD1. The V gene end was trimmed by 6 bases and the J gene end by 4 bases; junction bases not matched to a gene: 5. Per the germline V gene, CDR1 is LNHDA and CDR2 is SQIVND (reference sequence). CDR3 length equals 13 residues. The CDR3 coding sequence is TGTGCCAGTAGCCCGGACAGGCCAGAGACCCAGTACTTC. Its translation is CASSPDRPETQYF. Full variable domain (missing parts from reference TRBV19 and TRBJ2-5): DGGITQSPKYLFRKEGQNVTLSCEQNLNHDAMYWYRQDPGQGLRLIYYSQIVNDFQKGDIAEGYSVSREKKESFPLTVTSAQKNPTAFYLCASSPDRPETQYFGPGTRLLVL.

Written as DNA, the CDR3 is TGTGCCAGCAGTTTCTCGCCCTGGGAGACCCAGTACTTC. The encoded protein is CASSFSPWETQYF. The genes are TRBV27 and TRBJ2-5; D gene ambiguous. The CDR3 is 13 residues long. V lost 3 bases to trimming and J lost 5 bases, with 10 bases between them. Germline assignment: CDR1 MNHEY and CDR2 SMNVEV (reference sequence).

The chain joins TRBV5-1 to TRBJ2-2; tentatively, D is TRBD2 (5 bases). V gave up 7 bases and J gave up 8 bases, with 21 bases separating them. The CDR3 spans 15 residues. CDR1 SGHRS and CDR2 YFSETQ come from the germline V gene. The CDR3 nucleotides are TGCGCCAGCGGAACTACTGGACTCCAGACTGGGGAGCTGTTTTTT. This encodes CASGTTGLQTGELFF.

The rearrangement links TRBV6-1 to TRBJ1-1, with D possibly being TRBD1 (5 bases). Germline CDR1 reads MNHNS; CDR2 reads SASEGT. This CDR3 is built from 13 residues. V lost 3 bases, J lost 4 bases, and 9 bases lay in between. The CDR3 DNA reads as TGTGCCAGCAGTGAGGGGCAGGGCACTGAAGCTTTCTTT. This gives the protein CASSEGQGTEAFF.

The V gene is TRBV27, the J gene TRBJ1-1; D may be TRBD1 (6 bases). V lost 5 bases and J 1 base, leaving 8 bases between the germline ends. Germline values: CDR1 MNHEY, CDR2 SMNVEV (reference sequence). The CDR3 contains 13 residues. CDR3 bases: TGTGCCAGCAGTGGCAGGGGGAACACTGAAGCTTTCTTT. It translates to CASSGRGNTEAFF.

This sequence joins TRBV18 and TRBJ2-4; a possible D gene is TRBD1 (6 bases). This CDR3 region has 13 residues. CDR1 KGHSH and CDR2 LQKENI come from the germline V gene. V was trimmed by 3 bases and J by 5 bases, leaving 8 bases between them. The CDR3 coding sequence is TGTGCCAGCTCACCGGGACACGAAAACATTCAGTACTTC. Translation: CASSPGHENIQYF. The entire variable domain, with the rest obtained from reference TRBV18 and TRBJ2-4, is as follows: NAGVMQNPRHLVRRRGQEARLRCSPMKGHSHVYWYRQLPEEGLKFMVYLQKENIIDESGMPKERFSAEFPKEGPSILRIQQVVRGDSAAYFCASSPGHENIQYFGAGTRLSVL.

The CDR3: CASSSTGGINYGYTF. The DNA for the CDR3 is TGTGCCAGCAGCAGCACAGGGGGCATTAACTATGGCTACACCTTC. The rearrangement joins TRBV5-5 to TRBJ1-2; TRBD1 aligns across 9 bases. The CDR3 has 15 amino acids. The ends lost 4 bases at V and 1 base at J; junction bases unmatched: 5. Germline CDR1 and CDR2: SGHKS and YYEKEE (reference sequence).

V usage is TRBV18 and J usage is TRBJ1-6; possibly TRBD1 for D (6 bases). The germline gives CDR1 KGHSH, CDR2 LQKENI. V lost 3 bases and J lost 7, with 10 bases in between. CDR3 length: 14 residues. The CDR3 reads CASSPRGANSPLHF. CDR3 DNA: TGTGCCAGCTCACCCCGGGGGGCGAATTCACCCCTCCACTTT.

In DNA, the CDR3 is TGCGCCAGCAGGAATCTAGCGGACGAGCAGTACTTC. Amino acids: CASRNLADEQYF. The chain joins TRBV10-2 to TRBJ2-7; 7 positions agree with TRBD2. There are 12 residues in the CDR3. The V gene's germline CDR1 is WSHSY and CDR2 SAAADI. With 6 bases clipped from V and 5 bases from J, the junction kept 4 bases outside the gene matches.